This T cell receptor (beta chain) was identified during a study of CD8 T cells in ankylosing spondylitis. Study results and caveats: Matched ankylosing spondylitis synovial fluid reportedly showed significant enrichment of disease-linked clones. Seemingly characteristic of ankylosing spondylitis blood was a TCR beta motif consisting of fewer than 10 highly homologous variants. Some motif variants were previously reported in reactive arthritis synovial fluid and blood. CD8+ disease-linked clones were present at relatively low frequencies in blood.

Construction of TCR beta libraries was performed using quantitative 5'-RACE with molecular barcodes. Each CDR3 protein is one row after TCRdb ran MiXCR on the 5' RACE reads. Among a few hundred thousand distinct CDR3 sequences listed, about 16% were seen once. Germline CDR1 reads SGHTA; CDR2 reads FQGTGA. Trimming left V 5 bases short and J 4 bases short, with 14 bases between. The CDR3 loop spans 14 amino acids. The table lists this clonotype with a few counts. Its specificity is unknown. This TCR was recovered from a male donor with ankylosing spondylitis. The chain joins TRBV7-3 to TRBJ1-1; maybe TRBD1 (6 bases). The sequencing input was blood, either unsorted or a sorted T cell fraction (not recorded which). The CDR3 DNA reads TGTGCCAGCAGCATGAATCAAGGGGGCACTGAAGCTTTCTTT. This encodes CASSMNQGGTEAFF.